One sample yielded the 3 T cell receptor beta chains listed below, sequenced in a study of blood T cell repertoires in COVID-19. Clones were read by immunoSEQ multiplex PCR, and TCRdb kept only the in-frame ones, dropping some. The sample holds some 100,000 clones, around 89% seen once. The sample consisted of peripheral blood. The receptor source for this set is a woman of 80 years or more with active COVID-19.

The chain couples TRBV29-1 to TRBJ2-1; a weak D match, TRBD2 (9 bases). The V gene lost 7 bases and the J gene lost 11 bases, with 18 bases spanning the gap. CDR3 length: 12 residues. From germline, CDR1 is SQVTM and CDR2 ANQGSEA. CDR3 sequence reads: CSDRQGTSQQFF. In nucleotides, the CDR3 is TGCAGCGACAGACAGGGGACTAGCCAGCAGTTCTTC.

The V call is TRBV20-1, the J call TRBJ2-3, with 8 bases fitting TRBD2. Germline CDR1 and CDR2: DFQATT and SNEGSKA (reference sequence). This CDR3 is 16 amino acids long. V dropped 3 bases and J dropped 0; count of bases not matched to a gene: 8. CDR3 sequence: CSASSLAGTSTDTQYF. The DNA for the CDR3 is TGCAGTGCTAGTAGTTTAGCGGGGACTAGCACAGATACGCAGTATTTT.

This clone showed up just a few times. The chain has TRBV11-2 and TRBJ2-1, with D perhaps matching TRBD2 (6 bases). The germline V gene has CDR1 SGHAT and CDR2 FQNNGV. V lost 0 bases, J lost 12 bases, and 12 bases lay in between. The CDR3 extends over 13 amino acids. CDR3 residues: CASSLDAGRMQFF. CDR3 bases: TGTGCCAGCAGCTTAGACGCGGGGCGGATGCAGTTCTTC.